Listed below are T cell receptor beta chains from one sample, sequenced in a study of blood T cell repertoires in COVID-19. The repertoire was sequenced with immunoSEQ multiplex PCR; TCRdb's copy has only in-frame clones and lacks some. The table includes more than 300,000 clones, roughly 90% detected once. Sequences were obtained from peripheral blood. The source of these receptors is a woman in her thirties with COVID-19, enrolled during active disease. CDR3s include the opening cysteine and the closing phenylalanine or tryptophan. The D gene is left open where the match is weak. Rows may omit the clone size; those that give it use once, few, many or a size class.

size	D	V	J	CDR3	DNA
.	TRBD1	TRBV15	TRBJ1-2	CATSRAGGSGYTF	TGTGCCACCAGCAGAGCAGGGGGCAGTGGCTACACCTTC
.	TRBD1	TRBV2	TRBJ1-6	CASGLTGVGNSPLHF	TGTGCCAGCGGCCTGACAGGGGTAGGTAATTCACCCCTCCACTTT
.	.	TRBV5-6	TRBJ1-3	CASSRTGVRPTLGNTIYF	TGTGCCAGCAGCCGAACGGGTGTCCGCCCTACTCTGGGAAACACCATATATTTT
.	.	TRBV2	TRBJ1-2	CASRLPGYGGGYTF	TGTGCCAGCAGGCTCCCAGGCTACGGGGGTGGCTACACCTTC
.	.	TRBV5-1	TRBJ1-1	CASSLSRGRDTEAFF	TGCGCCAGCAGCTTGAGTCGGGGGAGGGACACTGAAGCTTTCTTT
.	TRBD1	TRBV7-8	TRBJ1-2	CASSLGGQATIYGYTF	TGTGCCAGCAGCTTAGGGGGACAGGCGACAATCTATGGCTACACCTTC
once	TRBD1	TRBV15	TRBJ1-5	CATSRVRGSGQPQHF	TGTGCCACCAGCAGAGTCAGGGGGTCAGGGCAGCCCCAGCATTTT
.	.	TRBV2	TRBJ2-6	CANANEGSGANVLTF	TGTGCCAACGCCAATGAGGGCTCTGGGGCCAACGTCCTGACTTTC
.	.	TRBV20-1	TRBJ2-5	CSGTHQETQYF	TGCAGTGGGACTCACCAAGAGACCCAGTACTTC
.	TRBD1	TRBV27	TRBJ1-6	CASTGGTGRSPLHF	TGTGCCAGCACGGGAGGGACAGGGCGTTCACCCCTCCACTTT
.	.	TRBV3-1/TRBV3-2	TRBJ2-1	CASSQIDEQFF	TGTGCCAGCAGCCAAATAGATGAGCAGTTCTTC
.	TRBD1	TRBV3-1/TRBV3-2	TRBJ1-6	CASSAGQGNGSPLHF	TGTGCCAGCAGCGCGGGACAGGGGAATGGTTCACCCCTCCACTTT
.	.	TRBV6-5	TRBJ1-4	CASRQGTNEKLFF	TGTGCCAGCAGACAGGGAACTAATGAAAAACTGTTTTTT
.	TRBD1	TRBV6-2/TRBV6-3	TRBJ1-2	CASSWTGQDGYTF	TGTGCCAGCAGTTGGACAGGGCAGGATGGCTACACCTTC